The sequence of this T cell receptor beta chain was determined in a study of patients and donors after allogeneic stem cell transplantation. Via MiXCR, TCRdb re-called the RT-PCR reads, giving one row per CDR3 protein. The table shows under 200,000 distinct CDR3 sequences, with approximately 30% occurring only once. CDR3 length: 13 residues. Trimming pared 4 bases from V and 6 bases from J, leaving 13 bases between. Germline-derived CDR1 and CDR2 are SQVTM and ANQGSEA. This clonotype was seen repeatedly, ten times or more. The clonotype originates from a human donor who was either an allogeneic HSCT recipient or a stem cell or donor lymphocyte infusion donor (not recorded which). It is not recorded whose cells these are; they may come from a transplant donor. V is TRBV29-1 and J is TRBJ1-5, with D hard to call. The specimen sequenced was blood, either unsorted or a sorted T cell fraction (not recorded which). CDR3 sequence reads: CSVGLGGGQPQHF. CDR3 sequence (DNA): TGCAGCGTTGGTCTGGGCGGAGGTCAGCCCCAGCATTTT.